This T cell receptor (beta chain) was identified in a study of blood T cell repertoires in COVID-19 (dated by TCRdb to the early 2020s). Regarding the complete study: The collaborator samples originated in the United States, Italy and Spain and spanned the acute and convalescent phases of COVID-19. The repertoires were released in a freely available public database intended as a resource for research on the immune response to SARS-CoV-2. Samples came from the ongoing ImmuneRACE study (first 160 participants) plus 1,254 subjects from 6 global collaborators. The material from the prospective study consisted of cDNA or gDNA derived from T cells, B-cell-depleted T cells, or PBMCs. HLA class I and class II types, where available, came from metadata supplied by the sample provider rather than from assay-based typing. Sample metadata almost always included a de-identified subject ID, COVID-19 status, age in years and sex. Subjects who had been exposed to COVID-19, were actively infected with it, or had recovered from it provided the deeply sampled blood TCRbeta repertoires that made up the dataset.

Points the paper makes about the study in general: The amount of clinical and demographic metadata varied by source and participant and was provided uncurated.

TCRbeta CDR3 regions were amplified from genomic DNA by means of the immunoSEQ Assay, a bias-controlled multiplex PCR. The authors' analysis ran thus. The number of nucleated cells in each sample was estimated by amplification of reference gene primers within the assay. Sequence reads were collapsed and filtered to measure the absolute abundance of every unique TCRbeta CDR3 rearrangement. For each sample, productive Simpson clonality was calculated by taking the square root of Simpson's diversity index across productive rearrangements. As stored in TCRdb, this immuneACCESS dataset retains in-frame rearrangements with V and J assigned. A fraction of the clones does not appear; measured against another copy, unresolved V genes explain less than half of the discrepancy, and the remainder lacks a known reason. V and J calls and clone size are as listed in that table; D and trimming were resolved from the DNA. This sample comprises 280,000 or so clones, about 91% of them detected only once. Roughly 6.9% of the sample is held by the ten biggest clonotypes.

The CDR3 goes from the cysteine to the phenylalanine over 16 residues. Only the CDR3 part of the read is kept: 48 bases, read in frame from the first base. V ends up 4 bases short and J 2 bases short, with an unmatched junction base count of 7. CDR1 and CDR2, per the germline V gene, are MNHNS and SASEGT. Another Seattle source contributed samples from volunteer blood donors who had recovered from COVID-19. Each collaborating institution followed its own protocols to collect whole blood in K2EDTA tubes. For TCRbeta analysis, collaborator samples were shipped as frozen whole blood, as isolated PBMCs, or as DNA extracted from either sample type. This clone was seen just once. Its antigen remains undetermined. No base quality information exists; no much larger clone differs at one position.

This TCR derives from a young woman who had recovered from COVID-19. The chain uses TRBV6-1 and TRBJ2-3; TRBD2 lines up with 9 middle nucleotides. The sample taken for sequencing was peripheral blood. The CDR3 in this case is CASSGILAGVTDTQYF. The DNA is TGTGCCAGCAGTGGGATATTAGCGGGGGTCACAGATACGCAGTATTTT.